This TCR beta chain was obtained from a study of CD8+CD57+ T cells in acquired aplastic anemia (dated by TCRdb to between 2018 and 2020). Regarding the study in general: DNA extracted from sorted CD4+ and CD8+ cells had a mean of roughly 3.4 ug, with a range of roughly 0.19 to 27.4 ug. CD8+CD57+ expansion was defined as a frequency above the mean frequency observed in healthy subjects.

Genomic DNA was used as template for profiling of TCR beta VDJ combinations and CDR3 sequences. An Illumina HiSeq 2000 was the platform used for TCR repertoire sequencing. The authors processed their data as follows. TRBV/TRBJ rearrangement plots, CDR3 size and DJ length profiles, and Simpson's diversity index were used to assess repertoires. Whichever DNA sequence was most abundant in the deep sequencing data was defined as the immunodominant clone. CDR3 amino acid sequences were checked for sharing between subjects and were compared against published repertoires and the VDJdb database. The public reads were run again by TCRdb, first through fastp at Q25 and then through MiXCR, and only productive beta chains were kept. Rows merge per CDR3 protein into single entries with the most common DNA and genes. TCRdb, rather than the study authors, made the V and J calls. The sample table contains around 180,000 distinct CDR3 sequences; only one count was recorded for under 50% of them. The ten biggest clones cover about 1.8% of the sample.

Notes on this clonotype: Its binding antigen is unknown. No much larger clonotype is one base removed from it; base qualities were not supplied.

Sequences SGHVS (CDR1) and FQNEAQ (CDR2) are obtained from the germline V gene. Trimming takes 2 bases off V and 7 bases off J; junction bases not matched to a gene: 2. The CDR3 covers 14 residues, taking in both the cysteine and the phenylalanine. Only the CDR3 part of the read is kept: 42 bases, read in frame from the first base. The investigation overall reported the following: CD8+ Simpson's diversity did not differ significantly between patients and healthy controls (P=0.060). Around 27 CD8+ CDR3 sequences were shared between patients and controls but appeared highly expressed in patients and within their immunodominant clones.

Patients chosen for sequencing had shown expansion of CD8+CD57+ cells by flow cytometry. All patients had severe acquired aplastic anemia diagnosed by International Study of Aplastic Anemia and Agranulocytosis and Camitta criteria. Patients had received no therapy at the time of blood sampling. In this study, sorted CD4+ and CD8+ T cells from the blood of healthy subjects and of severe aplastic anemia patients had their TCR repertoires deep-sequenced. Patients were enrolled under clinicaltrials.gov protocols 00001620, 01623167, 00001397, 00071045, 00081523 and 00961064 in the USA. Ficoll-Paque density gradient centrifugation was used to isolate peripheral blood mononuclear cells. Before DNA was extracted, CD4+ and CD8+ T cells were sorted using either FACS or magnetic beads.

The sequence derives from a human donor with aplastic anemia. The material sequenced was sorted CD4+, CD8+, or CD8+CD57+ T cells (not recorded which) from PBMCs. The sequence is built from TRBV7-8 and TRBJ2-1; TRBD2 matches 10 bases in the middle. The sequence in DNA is TGTGCCAGCAGCTTACTAGCGGGAGATAATGAGCAGTTCTTC. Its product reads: CASSLLAGDNEQFF.